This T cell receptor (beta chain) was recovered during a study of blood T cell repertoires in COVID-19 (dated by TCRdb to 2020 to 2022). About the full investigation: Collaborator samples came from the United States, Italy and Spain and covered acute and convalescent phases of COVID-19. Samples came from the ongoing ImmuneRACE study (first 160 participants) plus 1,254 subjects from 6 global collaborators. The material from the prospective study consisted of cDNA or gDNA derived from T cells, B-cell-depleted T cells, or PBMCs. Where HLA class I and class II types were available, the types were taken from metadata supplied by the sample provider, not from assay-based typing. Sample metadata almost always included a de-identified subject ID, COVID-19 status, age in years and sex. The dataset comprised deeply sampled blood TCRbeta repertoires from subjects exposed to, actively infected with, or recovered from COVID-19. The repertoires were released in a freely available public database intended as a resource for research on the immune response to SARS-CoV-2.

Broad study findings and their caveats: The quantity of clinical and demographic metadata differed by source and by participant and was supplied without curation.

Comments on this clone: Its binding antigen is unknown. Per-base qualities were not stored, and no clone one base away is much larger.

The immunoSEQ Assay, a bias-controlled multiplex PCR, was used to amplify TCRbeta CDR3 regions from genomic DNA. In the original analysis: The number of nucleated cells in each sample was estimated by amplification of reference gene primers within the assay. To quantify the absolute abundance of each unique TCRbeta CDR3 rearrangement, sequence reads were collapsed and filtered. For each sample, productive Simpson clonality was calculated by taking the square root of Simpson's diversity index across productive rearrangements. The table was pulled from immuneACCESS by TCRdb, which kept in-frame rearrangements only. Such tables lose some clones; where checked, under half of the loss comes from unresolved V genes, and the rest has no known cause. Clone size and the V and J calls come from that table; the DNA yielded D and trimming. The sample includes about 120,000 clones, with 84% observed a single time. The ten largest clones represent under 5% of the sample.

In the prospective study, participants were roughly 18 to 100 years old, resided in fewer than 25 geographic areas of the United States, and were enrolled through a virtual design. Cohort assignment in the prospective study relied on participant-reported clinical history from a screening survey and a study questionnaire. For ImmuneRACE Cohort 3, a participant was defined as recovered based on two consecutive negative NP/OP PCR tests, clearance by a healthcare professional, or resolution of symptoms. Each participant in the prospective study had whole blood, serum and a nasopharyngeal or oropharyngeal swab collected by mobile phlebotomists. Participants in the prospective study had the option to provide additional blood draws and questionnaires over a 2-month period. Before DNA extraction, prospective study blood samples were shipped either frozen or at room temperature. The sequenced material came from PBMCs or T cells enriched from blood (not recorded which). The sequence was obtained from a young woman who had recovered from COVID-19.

The CDR3 protein: CASSQGHLSSYNSPLHF. The DNA reads as follows: TGTGCCAGCAGCCAGGGACACTTGAGCTCCTATAATTCACCCCTCCACTTT. Rearrangement joined TRBV28 to TRBJ1-6, and TRBD1 may be the D gene, going by 6 matching bases. From a lookup of the germline V gene, CDR1 and CDR2 are MDHEN and SYDVKM. The junction carries 15 bases between V and J, which are trimmed by 6 bases and 0 bases respectively. The CDR3, from cysteine to phenylalanine, totals 17 residues. The entry retains the CDR3 DNA only, 51 bases that are in frame from base 1.